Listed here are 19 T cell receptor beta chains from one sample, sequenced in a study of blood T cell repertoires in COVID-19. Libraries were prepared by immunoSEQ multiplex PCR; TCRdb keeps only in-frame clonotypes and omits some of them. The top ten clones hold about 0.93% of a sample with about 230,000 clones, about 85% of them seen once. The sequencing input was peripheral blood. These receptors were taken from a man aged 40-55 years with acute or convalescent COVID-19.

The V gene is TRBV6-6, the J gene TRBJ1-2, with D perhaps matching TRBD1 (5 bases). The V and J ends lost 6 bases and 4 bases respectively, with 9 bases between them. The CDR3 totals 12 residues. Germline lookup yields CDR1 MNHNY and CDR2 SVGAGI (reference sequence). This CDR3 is CASRDSVYGYTF. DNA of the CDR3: TGTGCCAGCAGAGACAGCGTCTATGGCTACACCTTC.

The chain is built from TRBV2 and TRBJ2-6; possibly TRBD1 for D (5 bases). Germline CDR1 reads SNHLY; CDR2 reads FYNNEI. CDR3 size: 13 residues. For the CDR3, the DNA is TGTTCTTGGGGCAACTCTGGGGCCAACGTCCTGACTTTC. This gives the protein CSWGNSGANVLTF.

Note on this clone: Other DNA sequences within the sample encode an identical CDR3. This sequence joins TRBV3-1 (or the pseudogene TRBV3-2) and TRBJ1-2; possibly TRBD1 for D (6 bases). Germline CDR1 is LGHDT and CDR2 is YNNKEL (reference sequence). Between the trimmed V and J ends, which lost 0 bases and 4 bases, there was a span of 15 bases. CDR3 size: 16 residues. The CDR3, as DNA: TGTGCCAGCAGCCAAGAAGCCCTACAGGGCCGCTATGGCTACACCTTC. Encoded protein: CASSQEALQGRYGYTF.

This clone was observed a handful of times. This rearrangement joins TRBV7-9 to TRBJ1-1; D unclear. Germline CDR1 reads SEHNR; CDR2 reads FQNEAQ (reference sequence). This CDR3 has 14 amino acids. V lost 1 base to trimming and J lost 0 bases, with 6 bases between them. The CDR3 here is CASSLVFVNTEAFF. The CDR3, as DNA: TGTGCCAGCAGCTTAGTGTTCGTGAACACTGAAGCTTTCTTT. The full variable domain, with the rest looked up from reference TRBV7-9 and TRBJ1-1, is DTGVSQNPRHKITKRGQNVTFRCDPISEHNRLYWYRQTLGQGPEFLTYFQNEAQLEKSRLLSDRFSAERPKGSFSTLEIQRTEQGDSAMYLCASSLVFVNTEAFFGQGTRLTVV.

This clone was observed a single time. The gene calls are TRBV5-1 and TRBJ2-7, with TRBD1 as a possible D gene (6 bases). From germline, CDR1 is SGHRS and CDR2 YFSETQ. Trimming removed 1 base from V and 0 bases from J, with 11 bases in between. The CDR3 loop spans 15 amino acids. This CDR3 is CASSLFRGSSYEQYF. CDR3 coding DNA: TGCGCCAGCAGCTTGTTTAGGGGGAGCTCCTACGAGCAGTACTTC.

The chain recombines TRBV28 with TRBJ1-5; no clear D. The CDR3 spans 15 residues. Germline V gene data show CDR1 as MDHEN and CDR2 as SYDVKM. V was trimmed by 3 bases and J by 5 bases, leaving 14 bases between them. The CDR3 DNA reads TGTGCCAGCAGTTTGGCGACACCGTATTATCAGCCCCAGCATTTT. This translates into CASSLATPYYQPQHF.

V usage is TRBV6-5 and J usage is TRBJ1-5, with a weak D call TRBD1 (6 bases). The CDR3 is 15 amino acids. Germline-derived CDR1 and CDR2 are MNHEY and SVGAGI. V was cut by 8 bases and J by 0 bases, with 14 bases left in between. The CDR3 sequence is CASLGTSYSNQPQHF. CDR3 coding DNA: TGTGCCAGCCTAGGGACAAGTTATAGCAATCAGCCCCAGCATTTT.

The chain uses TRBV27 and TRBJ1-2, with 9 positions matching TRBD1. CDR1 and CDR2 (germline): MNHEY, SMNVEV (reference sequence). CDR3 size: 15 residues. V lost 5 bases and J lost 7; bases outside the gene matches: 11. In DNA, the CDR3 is TGTGCCAGCAGTCCGACGGGACAGGGTCCTACTGGCTACACCTTC. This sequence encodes CASSPTGQGPTGYTF.

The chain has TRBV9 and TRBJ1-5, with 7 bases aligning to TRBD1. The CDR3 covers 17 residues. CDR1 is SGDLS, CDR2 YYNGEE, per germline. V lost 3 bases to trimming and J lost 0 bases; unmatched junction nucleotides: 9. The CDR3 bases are TGTGCCAGCAGCGAGGGGGACAGCTCCACTAGCAATCAGCCCCAGCATTTT. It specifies CASSEGDSSTSNQPQHF.

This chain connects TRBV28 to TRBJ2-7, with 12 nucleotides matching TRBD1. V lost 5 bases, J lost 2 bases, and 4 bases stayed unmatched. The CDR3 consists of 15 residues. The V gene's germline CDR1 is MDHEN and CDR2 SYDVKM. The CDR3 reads CASSGGQGATYEQYF. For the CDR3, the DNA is TGTGCCAGCAGTGGGGGACAGGGGGCCACCTACGAGCAGTACTTC.

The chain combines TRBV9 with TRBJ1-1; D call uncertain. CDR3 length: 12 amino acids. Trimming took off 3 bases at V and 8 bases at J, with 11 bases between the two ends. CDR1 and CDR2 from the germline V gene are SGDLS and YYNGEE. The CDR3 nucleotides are TGTGCCAGCAGCGACCTTGGCGGAGAAGCTTTCTTT. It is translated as CASSDLGGEAFF.

The CDR3 spells CASRSTTSTDTQYF. The DNA of the CDR3 is TGTGCCAGTAGATCCACCACTAGCACAGATACGCAGTATTTT. V is TRBV19 and J is TRBJ2-3; D gene uncertain. V lost 6 bases to trimming and J lost 0 bases, with 10 bases between them. CDR3 length: 14 residues. CDR1 is LNHDA and CDR2 is SQIVND in the germline V gene (reference sequence).

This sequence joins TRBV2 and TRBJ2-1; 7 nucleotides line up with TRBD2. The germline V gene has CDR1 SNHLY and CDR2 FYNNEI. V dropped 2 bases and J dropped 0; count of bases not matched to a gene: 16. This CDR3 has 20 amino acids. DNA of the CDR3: TGTGCCAGCAGTGAACCCCGTTGGGAGGGCGGGCAGAGCTCCTACAATGAGCAGTTCTTC. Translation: CASSEPRWEGGQSSYNEQFF.

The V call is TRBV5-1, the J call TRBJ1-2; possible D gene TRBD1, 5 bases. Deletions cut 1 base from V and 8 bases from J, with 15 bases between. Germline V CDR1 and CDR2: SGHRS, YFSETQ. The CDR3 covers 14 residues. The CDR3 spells CASSLLATDRGYTF. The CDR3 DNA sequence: TGCGCCAGCAGCTTGTTGGCGACCGACAGAGGCTACACCTTC. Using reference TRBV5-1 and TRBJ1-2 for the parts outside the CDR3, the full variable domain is KAGVTQTPRYLIKTRGQQVTLSCSPISGHRSVSWYQQTPGQGLQFLFEYFSETQRNKGNFPGRFSGRQFSNSRSEMNVSTLELGDSALYLCASSLLATDRGYTFGSGTRLTVV.

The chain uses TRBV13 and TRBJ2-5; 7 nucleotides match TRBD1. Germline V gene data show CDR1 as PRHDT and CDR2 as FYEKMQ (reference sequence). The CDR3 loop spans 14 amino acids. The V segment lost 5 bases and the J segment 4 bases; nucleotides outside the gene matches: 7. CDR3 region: CASSVRGQSETQYF. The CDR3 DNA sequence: TGTGCCAGCAGCGTCCGGGGACAGTCAGAGACCCAGTACTTC.

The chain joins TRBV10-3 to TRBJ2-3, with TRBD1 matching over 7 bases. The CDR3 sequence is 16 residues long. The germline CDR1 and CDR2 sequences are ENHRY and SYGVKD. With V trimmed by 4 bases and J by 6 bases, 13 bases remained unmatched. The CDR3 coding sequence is TGTGCCATCAGTGTGACGACAGGGCCTTCGGGTGATACGCAGTATTTT. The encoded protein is CAISVTTGPSGDTQYF.

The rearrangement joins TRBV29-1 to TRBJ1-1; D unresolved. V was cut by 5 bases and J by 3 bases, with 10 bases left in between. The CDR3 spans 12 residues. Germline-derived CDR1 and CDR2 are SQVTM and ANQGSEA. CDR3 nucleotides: TGCAGCGTTAAAGTCGGGGACACTGAAGCTTTCTTT. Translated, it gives CSVKVGDTEAFF.

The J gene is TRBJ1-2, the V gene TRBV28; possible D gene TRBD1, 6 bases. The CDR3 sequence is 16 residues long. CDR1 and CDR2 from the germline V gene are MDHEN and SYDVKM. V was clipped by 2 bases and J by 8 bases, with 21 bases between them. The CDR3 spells CASSLGHREGGGGYTF. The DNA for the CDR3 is TGTGCCAGCAGTTTAGGCCACAGGGAAGGAGGTGGCGGCTACACCTTC.

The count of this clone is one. The CDR3, as DNA: TGTGCCACCAAGCTCGAGAGCTACGGTAATTCACCCCTCCACTTT. It encodes CATKLESYGNSPLHF. The chain employs TRBV19 and TRBJ1-6, with D unclear. This CDR3 has 15 residues. Trimming removed 10 bases from V and 6 bases from J, with 19 bases in between. The germline V gene has CDR1 LNHDA and CDR2 SQIVND (reference sequence).